One TCR beta chain is described in this entry. Antigen: not known. The CDR3 consists of 13 residues. V was shortened by 4 bases and J by 2 bases, with 9 bases between the two germline ends. Germline values: CDR1 SNHLY, CDR2 FYNNEI. The source of the sample is a study of T cell responses to AZD1222 COVID-19 vaccine. Study-level findings and limits: The study sampled repertoires only after the peak T cell response. After two AZD1222 doses, spike-specific TCR breadth and depth rose versus day 0.

Libraries were prepared by immunoSEQ multiplex PCR; TCRdb keeps only in-frame clonotypes and omits some of them. The sample shows over 60,000 clones, around 90% of them seen only once. The specimen was peripheral blood, collected on day 0 of AZD1222 vaccination. This chain connects TRBV2 to TRBJ2-7, with unresolved D. The receptor comes from an adult in good health. The chain's CDR3 is CASSVGRTYEQYF. The DNA of the CDR3 is TGTGCCAGCAGTGTAGGCAGGACCTACGAGCAGTACTTC.